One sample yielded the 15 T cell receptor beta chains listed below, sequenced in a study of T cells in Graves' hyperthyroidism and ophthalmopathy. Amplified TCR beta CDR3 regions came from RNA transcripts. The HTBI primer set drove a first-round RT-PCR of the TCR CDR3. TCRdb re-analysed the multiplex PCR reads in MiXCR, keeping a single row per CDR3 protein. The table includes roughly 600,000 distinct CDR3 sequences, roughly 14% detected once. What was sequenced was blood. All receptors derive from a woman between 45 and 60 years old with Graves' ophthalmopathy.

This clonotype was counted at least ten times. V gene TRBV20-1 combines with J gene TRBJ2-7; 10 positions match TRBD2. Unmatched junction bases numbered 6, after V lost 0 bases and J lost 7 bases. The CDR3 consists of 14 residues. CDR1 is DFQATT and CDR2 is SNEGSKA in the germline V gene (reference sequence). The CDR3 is CSAREASGSGEQYF. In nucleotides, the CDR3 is TGCAGTGCTAGAGAAGCTAGCGGGAGTGGGGAGCAGTACTTC.

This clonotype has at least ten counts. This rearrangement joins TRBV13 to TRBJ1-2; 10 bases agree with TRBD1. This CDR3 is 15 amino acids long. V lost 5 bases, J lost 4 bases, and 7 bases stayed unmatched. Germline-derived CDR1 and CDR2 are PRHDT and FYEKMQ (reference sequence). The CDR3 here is CASSLGQGVGYGYTF. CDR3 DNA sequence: TGTGCCAGCAGCCTCGGACAGGGGGTTGGCTATGGCTACACCTTC. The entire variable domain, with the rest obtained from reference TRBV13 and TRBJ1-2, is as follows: AAGVIQSPRHLIKEKRETATLKCYPIPRHDTVYWYQQGPGQDPQFLISFYEKMQSDKGSIPDRFSAQQFSDYHSELNMSSLELGDSALYFCASSLGQGVGYGYTFGSGTRLTVV.

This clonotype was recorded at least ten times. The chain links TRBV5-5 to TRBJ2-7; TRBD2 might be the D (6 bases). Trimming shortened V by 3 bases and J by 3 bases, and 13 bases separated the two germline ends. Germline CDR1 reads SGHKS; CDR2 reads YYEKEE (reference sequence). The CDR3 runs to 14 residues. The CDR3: CASSSPGLSYEQYF. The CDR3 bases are TGTGCCAGCAGCTCACCGGGACTCAGCTACGAGCAGTACTTC.

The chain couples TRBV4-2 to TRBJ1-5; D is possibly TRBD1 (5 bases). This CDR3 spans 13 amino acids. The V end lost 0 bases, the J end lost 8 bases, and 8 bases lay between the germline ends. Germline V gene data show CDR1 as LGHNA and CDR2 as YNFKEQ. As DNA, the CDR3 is TGTGCCAGCAGCCAAGAGGGGGGAGAGCCCCAGCATTTT. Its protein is CASSQEGGEPQHF.

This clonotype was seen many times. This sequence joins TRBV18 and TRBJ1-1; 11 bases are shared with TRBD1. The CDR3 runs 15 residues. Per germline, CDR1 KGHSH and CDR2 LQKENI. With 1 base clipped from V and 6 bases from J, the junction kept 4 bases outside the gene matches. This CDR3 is CASSPLWTGGSEAFF. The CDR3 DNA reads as TGTGCCAGCTCACCACTTTGGACAGGGGGCTCTGAAGCTTTCTTT.

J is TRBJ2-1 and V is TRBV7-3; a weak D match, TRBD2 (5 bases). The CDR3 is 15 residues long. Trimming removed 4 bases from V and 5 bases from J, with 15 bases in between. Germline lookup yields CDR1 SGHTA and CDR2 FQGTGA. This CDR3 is CASSSNPGLNNEQFF. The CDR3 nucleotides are TGTGCCAGCAGCTCTAACCCCGGACTTAACAATGAGCAGTTCTTC. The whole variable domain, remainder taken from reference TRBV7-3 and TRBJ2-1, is GAGVSQTPSNKVTEKGKYVELRCDPISGHTALYWYRQSLGQGPEFLIYFQGTGAADDSGLPNDRFFAVRPEGSVSTLKIQRTERGDSAVYLCASSSNPGLNNEQFFGPGTRLTVL.

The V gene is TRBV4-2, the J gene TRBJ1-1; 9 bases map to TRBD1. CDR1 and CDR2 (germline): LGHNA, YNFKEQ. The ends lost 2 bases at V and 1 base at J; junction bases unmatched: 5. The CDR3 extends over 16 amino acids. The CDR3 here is CASSQKVDRGNTEAFF. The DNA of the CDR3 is TGTGCCAGCAGCCAAAAGGTGGACAGGGGGAACACTGAAGCTTTCTTT.

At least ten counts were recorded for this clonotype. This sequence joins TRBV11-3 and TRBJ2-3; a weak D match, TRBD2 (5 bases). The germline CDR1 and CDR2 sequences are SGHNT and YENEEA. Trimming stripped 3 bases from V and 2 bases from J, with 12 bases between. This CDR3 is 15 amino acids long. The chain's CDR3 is CASSFSRGLTDTQYF. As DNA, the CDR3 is TGTGCCAGCAGCTTCTCGCGAGGGCTCACAGATACGCAGTATTTT.

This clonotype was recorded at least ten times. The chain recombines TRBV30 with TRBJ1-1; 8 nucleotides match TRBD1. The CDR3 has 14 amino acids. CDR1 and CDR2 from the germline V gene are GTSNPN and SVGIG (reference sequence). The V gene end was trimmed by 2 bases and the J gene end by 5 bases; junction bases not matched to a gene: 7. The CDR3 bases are TGTGCCTGGAGTAAAGACAGGGGTAGGACTGAAGCTTTCTTT. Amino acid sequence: CAWSKDRGRTEAFF.

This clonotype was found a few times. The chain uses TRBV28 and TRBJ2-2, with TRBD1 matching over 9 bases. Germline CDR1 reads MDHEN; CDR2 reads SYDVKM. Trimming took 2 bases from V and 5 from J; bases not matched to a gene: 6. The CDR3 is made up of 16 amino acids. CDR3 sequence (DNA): TGTGCCAGCAGTTTAACGCGGGACAGGGTAACCGGGGAGCTGTTTTTT. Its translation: CASSLTRDRVTGELFF.

The CDR3 region is CSARLAGEKYGYTF. The CDR3, as DNA: TGCAGTGCTAGGCTAGCAGGGGAAAAGTATGGCTACACCTTC. V and J are TRBV20-1 and TRBJ1-2; perhaps TRBD1 as D (6 bases). There are 14 residues in the CDR3. Germline V gene sequence: CDR1 DFQATT, CDR2 SNEGSKA (reference sequence). The V gene lost 3 bases and the J gene lost 5 bases, with 16 bases spanning the gap.

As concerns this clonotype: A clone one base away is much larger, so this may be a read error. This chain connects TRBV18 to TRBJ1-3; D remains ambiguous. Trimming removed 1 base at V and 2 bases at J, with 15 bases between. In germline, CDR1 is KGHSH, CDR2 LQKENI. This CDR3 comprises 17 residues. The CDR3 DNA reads TGTGCCAGCTCACCACGAGCTGGGGATGGTCCTGGAAACACCATATATTTT. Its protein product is CASSPRAGDGPGNTIYF. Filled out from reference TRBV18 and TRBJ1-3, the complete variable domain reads NAGVMQNPRHLVRRRGQEARLRCSPMKGHSHVYWYRQLPEEGLKFMVYLQKENIIDESGMPKERFSAEFPKEGPSILRIQQVVRGDSAAYFCASSPRAGDGPGNTIYFGEGSWLTVV.

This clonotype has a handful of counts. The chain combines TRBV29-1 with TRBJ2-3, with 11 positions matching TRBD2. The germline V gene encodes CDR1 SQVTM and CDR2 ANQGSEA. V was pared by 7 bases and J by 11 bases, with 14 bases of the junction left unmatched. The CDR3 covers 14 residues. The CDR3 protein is CSAPIAGGDLGQYF. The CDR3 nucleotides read TGCAGCGCTCCCATAGCGGGAGGGGACCTTGGGCAGTATTTT.

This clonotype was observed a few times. This chain's CDR3 is CATSRDTTQETQYF. CDR3 in DNA: TGTGCCACCAGCAGAGATACTACACAAGAGACCCAGTACTTC. This rearrangement joins TRBV15 to TRBJ2-5; D is unclear. Germline V gene sequence: CDR1 LNHNV, CDR2 YYDKDF (reference sequence). CDR3 size: 14 residues. Trimming took 0 bases from V and 2 from J, leaving 7 bases between them.

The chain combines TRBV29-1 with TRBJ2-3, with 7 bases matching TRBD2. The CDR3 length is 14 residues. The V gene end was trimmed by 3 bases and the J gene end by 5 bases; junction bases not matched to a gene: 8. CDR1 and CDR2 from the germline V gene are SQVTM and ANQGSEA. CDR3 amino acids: CSVDERGVGDTQYF. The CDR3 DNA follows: TGCAGCGTTGATGAACGGGGGGTGGGAGATACGCAGTATTTT.